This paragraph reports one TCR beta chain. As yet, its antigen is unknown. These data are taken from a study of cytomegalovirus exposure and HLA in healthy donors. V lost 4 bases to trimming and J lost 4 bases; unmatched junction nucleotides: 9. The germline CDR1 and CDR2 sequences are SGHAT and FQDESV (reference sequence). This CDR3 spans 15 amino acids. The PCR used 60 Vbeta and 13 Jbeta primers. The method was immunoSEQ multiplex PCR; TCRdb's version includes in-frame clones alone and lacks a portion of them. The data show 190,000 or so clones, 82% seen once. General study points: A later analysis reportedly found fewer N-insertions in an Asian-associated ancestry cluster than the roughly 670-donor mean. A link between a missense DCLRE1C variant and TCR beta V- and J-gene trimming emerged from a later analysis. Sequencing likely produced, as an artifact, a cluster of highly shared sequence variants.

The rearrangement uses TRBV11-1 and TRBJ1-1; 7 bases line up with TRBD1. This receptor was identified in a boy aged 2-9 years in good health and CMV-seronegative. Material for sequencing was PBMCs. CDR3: CASSSVIQGFTEAFF. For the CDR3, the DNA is TGTGCCAGCAGCTCAGTGATACAGGGGTTCACTGAAGCTTTCTTT.